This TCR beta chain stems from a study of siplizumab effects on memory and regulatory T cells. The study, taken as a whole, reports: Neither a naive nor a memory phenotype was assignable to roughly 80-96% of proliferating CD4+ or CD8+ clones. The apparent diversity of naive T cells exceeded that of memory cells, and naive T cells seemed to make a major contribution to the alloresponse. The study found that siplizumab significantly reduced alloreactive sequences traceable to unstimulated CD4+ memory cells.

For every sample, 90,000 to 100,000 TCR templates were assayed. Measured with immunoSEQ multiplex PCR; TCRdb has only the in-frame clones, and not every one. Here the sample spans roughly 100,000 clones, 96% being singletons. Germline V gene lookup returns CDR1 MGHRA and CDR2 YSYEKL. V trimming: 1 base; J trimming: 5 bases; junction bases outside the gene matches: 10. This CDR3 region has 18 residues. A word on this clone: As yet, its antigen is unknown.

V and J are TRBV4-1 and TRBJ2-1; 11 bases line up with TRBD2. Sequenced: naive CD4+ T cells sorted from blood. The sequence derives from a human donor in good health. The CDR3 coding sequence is TGCGCCAGCAGCCAAGGAGGGATACTAGCGGGGGCGAACAATGAGCAGTTCTTC. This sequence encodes CASSQGGILAGANNEQFF.